This paragraph covers one TCR beta chain sequence. The specificity of this receptor is unknown. Base quality data are lacking; no much larger clone is found one base away. The library was generated by the immunoSEQ multiplex PCR assay. Per the source publication's procedure: To diagnose cytomegalovirus status from the catalog of TCR beta chain sequences, a statistical classification framework was built. In TCRdb, the immuneACCESS table is reduced to in-frame sequences with V and J assigned. These tables do not hold every clone; where another copy was compared, an unresolved V gene accounts for under half, and the others remain unexplained. The V and J calls and clone size come from that table; D and trimming were worked out from the DNA. For this sample there are 150,000 to 200,000 clones; approximately 86% appear just once. The ten largest clones capture approximately 7.7% of the sample. Via the germline V gene (reference sequence), CDR1 is SEHNR and CDR2 FQNEAQ. A distance of 13 bases separates the germline ends of V and J, which lose 5 bases and 5 bases respectively. Including cysteine and phenylalanine, the CDR3 has 14 amino acids. The sequence is cut down to CDR3 DNA, 42 bases in frame from base 1.

This sample is drawn from a study of cytomegalovirus exposure and HLA in healthy donors (dated by TCRdb to 2017 to 2019). Some background on the complete study: According to a later analysis, the 110 or so validation repertoires were produced on the same platform as the 600 to 850 repertoires of the first cohort. The study aimed to test whether signatures of past pathogen exposure could be identified by cataloging public T cell receptors. Besides the first cohort of around 700 subjects, a separate validation cohort made up of 120 different subjects was used. The study combined high-throughput TCR immunosequencing, statistical association of individual TCRs with disease status, and machine learning to predict cytomegalovirus infection status. Broad study findings and their caveats: Most TCR sequences were seen in very few donors, while some public TCRs were found in many individuals. All 120 or so repertoires were used to score co-occurrence in the validation cohort in a later analysis, because that analysis had no HLA typing for the cohort. In vitro tests confirmed that a few of the cytomegalovirus-associated TCR beta chains recognize cytomegalovirus antigens. Subsequent analysis determined that TCRs grouped into clusters in the first cohort also showed a tendency toward co-occurrence across the approximately 120 validation repertoires, and 85% to 95% of cluster scores exceeded 0. In both the original and validation cohorts, the classifier was reported to diagnose cytomegalovirus status with high specificity and sensitivity. The study gave a list of 150 to 200 TCR beta chains associated with cytomegalovirus. The authors suggested that the approach could potentially be extended to other disease states and immunological phenotypes.

The donors belonged to the validation cohort of about 120 subjects, which was separate from the roughly 680-subject first cohort. What was sequenced was PBMCs. The rearrangement joined TRBV7-9 to TRBJ1-5; TRBD1 is a weak D gene call, 6 bases matching. This TCR derives from a young man in good health and CMV-seropositive. CDR3 sequence: CASSPGQSYQPQHF. The DNA reads TGTGCCAGCAGCCCCGGACAGTCTTATCAGCCCCAGCATTTT.